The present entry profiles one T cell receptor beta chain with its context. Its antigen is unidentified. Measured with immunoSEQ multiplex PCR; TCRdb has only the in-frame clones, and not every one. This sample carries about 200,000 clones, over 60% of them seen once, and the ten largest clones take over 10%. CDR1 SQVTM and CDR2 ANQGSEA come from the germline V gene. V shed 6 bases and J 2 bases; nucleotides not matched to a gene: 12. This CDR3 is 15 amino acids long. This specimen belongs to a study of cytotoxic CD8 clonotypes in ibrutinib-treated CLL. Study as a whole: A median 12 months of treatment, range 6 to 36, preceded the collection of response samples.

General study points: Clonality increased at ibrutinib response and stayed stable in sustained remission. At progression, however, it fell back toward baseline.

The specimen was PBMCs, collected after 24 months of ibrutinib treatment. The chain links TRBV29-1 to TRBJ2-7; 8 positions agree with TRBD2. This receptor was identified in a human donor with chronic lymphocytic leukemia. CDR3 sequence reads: CSVKKVTGGTYEQYF. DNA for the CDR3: TGCAGCGTAAAAAAGGTAACGGGGGGGACCTACGAGCAGTACTTC.